These 7 T cell receptor beta chains came from one sample sequenced in a study of cytomegalovirus exposure and HLA in healthy donors. Produced via immunoSEQ multiplex PCR; TCRdb's table is partial and in-frame only. The table shows about 56,000 clones, with approximately 92% occurring only once. Sample: PBMCs. The receptors originated from a man aged 18 to 30 in good health and CMV-seronegative.

This chain joins TRBV16 and TRBJ1-5; no definite D call. Trimming removed 0 bases from V and 0 bases from J, with 9 bases in between. This CDR3 region has 16 residues. The germline gives CDR1 KGHSY, CDR2 FQNENV. DNA for the CDR3: TGTGCCAGCAGCCAATCGGTTGGCAATAGCAATCAGCCCCAGCATTTT. This translates into CASSQSVGNSNQPQHF.

This rearrangement joins TRBV18 to TRBJ1-1; tentatively, D is TRBD1 (5 bases). CDR1 and CDR2 from the germline V gene are KGHSH and LQKENI. CDR3 length equals 13 residues. Between the trimmed V and J ends, which lost 5 bases and 3 bases, there was a span of 10 bases. The CDR3 DNA follows: TGTGCCAGCTCAAACATAGGGGACACTGAAGCTTTCTTT. Translating gives CASSNIGDTEAFF.

CDR3 in amino acids: CASSFSPSPSTDTQYF. CDR3 nucleotides: TGTGCCAGCAGCTTTTCTCCCAGTCCAAGCACAGATACGCAGTATTTT. This chain joins TRBV7-2 and TRBJ2-3; D not resolved. The CDR3 covers 16 residues. Germline CDR1 is SGHTA and CDR2 is FQGNSA. With 3 bases removed from V and 0 bases from J, the gap between germline ends came to 13 bases.

J is TRBJ2-1 and V is TRBV28, with 8 bases aligning to TRBD2. J gave up 7 bases and V 5 bases, and 7 bases lay outside the gene matches. In germline, CDR1 is MDHEN, CDR2 SYDVKM. CDR3 size: 14 residues. The CDR3 protein is CASSPGLGRNEQFF. The CDR3 nucleotides are TGTGCCAGCAGTCCGGGACTAGGGCGGAATGAGCAGTTCTTC.

The rearrangement joins TRBV29-1 to TRBJ2-3; TRBD1 is a possible D gene (6 bases). CDR1 is SQVTM and CDR2 is ANQGSEA in the germline V gene. This CDR3 contains 14 residues. Trimming left V 4 bases short and J 0 bases short, with 11 bases between. The CDR3 sequence: CSVGRGASTDTQYF. Here the CDR3 DNA reads TGCAGCGTTGGCAGGGGAGCTAGCACAGATACGCAGTATTTT.

V gene TRBV5-1 combines with J gene TRBJ2-1, with unresolved D. Germline values: CDR1 SGHRS, CDR2 YFSETQ. The V end was cut by 1 base, the J end by 8 bases, with 7 bases between. The CDR3 length is 12 residues. The CDR3 region is CASSLRVYEQFF. CDR3 bases: TGCGCCAGCAGCTTGCGTGTCTATGAGCAGTTCTTC.

The V and J genes are TRBV4-1 and TRBJ2-7; 7 bases are a match to TRBD1. The ends lost 1 base at V and 0 bases at J; junction bases unmatched: 6. The CDR3 is 16 amino acids. The V gene's germline CDR1 is MGHRA and CDR2 YSYEKL. In DNA form, the CDR3 reads TGCGCCAGCAGCCAAGGGGACAGTTGGGCCTCCTACGAGCAGTACTTC. This gives the protein CASSQGDSWASYEQYF.